This T cell receptor beta chain stems from a study of CDR3 diversity in severe acne (dated by TCRdb to between 2019 and 2020). This clonotype was detected many times. The antigen it binds to is not known. No base qualities exist here, and no much larger clone lies one base off it. Library preparation was by PCR. The instrument given in TCRdb is Illumina HiSeq 2000. Using fastp at Q25 and MiXCR, TCRdb reprocessed the public reads and kept productive beta chains. Under each unique CDR3 protein, matching rows form one entry showing the most common genes and DNA. For this sample the table gives 100,000 or so distinct CDR3 sequences, of which around 53% were detected only once. The top ten constitute around 12% of the sample. Trimming removed 0 bases from V and 0 bases from J, leaving 3 bases between the germline ends. From its cysteine to its phenylalanine, the CDR3 spans 14 amino acids. Only the CDR3 region is kept as DNA, spanning 42 bases read in frame from base 1. CDR1 and CDR2 were assigned from the germline V gene as WSHSY and SAAADI.

Recombination linked TRBV10-2 to TRBJ1-5; a confident D gene designation cannot be given. Sequencing was done on a sample of blood. This TCR came from a male donor with acne. CDR3 loop: CASSESHSNQPQHF. The nucleotides read TGCGCCAGCAGTGAGTCGCATAGCAATCAGCCCCAGCATTTT.